Shown below are 27 T cell receptor beta chains from a single sample sequenced in a study of blood T cell repertoires in COVID-19 (dated by TCRdb to 2019 to 2021). Receptors were amplified or captured by the immunoSEQ multiplex PCR assay. TCRdb retrieved this table from immuneACCESS and kept in-frame rearrangements only. Not all clones are present; in checked studies, unresolved V genes account for under half, and no reason is known for the remainder. In this sample the table shows about 220,000 clones, 80% to 90% of which occur a single time. 14% to 15% of the sample is held by the ten biggest clonotypes. What was sequenced was PBMCs or T cells enriched from blood (not recorded which). Receptor source: a woman aged 45-65 years with acute COVID-19.

This chain joins TRBV20-1 and TRBJ2-1, with D perhaps TRBD1 (6 bases). V was pared by 3 bases and J by 9 bases, with 18 bases between. CDR1 and CDR2 from the germline V gene are DFQATT and SNEGSKA (reference sequence). The CDR3 has 14 amino acids. DNA of the CDR3: TGCAGTGCTAGTTGGTACAGGGATAGAGGTGAGCAGTTCTTC. It specifies CSASWYRDRGEQFF.

The rearrangement joins TRBV5-1 to TRBJ2-1; the D is unclear. V dropped 4 bases and J dropped 8 bases, with 13 bases sitting between them. Germline loops: CDR1 SGHRS, CDR2 YFSETQ. CDR3 length: 13 residues. The CDR3: CASSEVSVDEQFF. DNA for the CDR3: TGCGCCAGCAGCGAAGTTTCAGTCGATGAGCAGTTCTTC.

The chain is built from TRBV5-6 and TRBJ2-7, with 10 bases lining up with TRBD1. CDR3 length: 15 residues. CDR1 and CDR2 (germline): SGHDT, YYEEEE. The V segment lost 0 bases and the J segment 5 bases; nucleotides outside the gene matches: 5. The CDR3 coding sequence is TGTGCCAGCAGCTTGGGACAGGGGGCGCGGGACGAGCAGTACTTC. Translated, it gives CASSLGQGARDEQYF.

The chain recombines TRBV27 with TRBJ1-1, with D possibly being TRBD1 (5 bases). The CDR3 runs to 13 residues. Deletions cut 5 bases from V and 8 bases from J, with 15 bases between. CDR1 is MNHEY and CDR2 is SMNVEV in the germline V gene (reference sequence). In nucleotides, the CDR3 is TGTGCCAGCAGTCCCACGGTCGGGGGGGAAGCTTTCTTT. Its protein is CASSPTVGGEAFF.

This clone was seen once. The rearrangement uses TRBV28 and TRBJ2-7; TRBD2 aligns across 14 bases. V gave up 2 bases and J gave up 3 bases; unmatched junction bases: 3. The germline gives CDR1 MDHEN, CDR2 SYDVKM. This CDR3 contains 16 residues. The CDR3 nucleotides read TGTGCCAGCAGTTTAGGACTAGCGGGAGGATTCTACGAGCAGTACTTC. Protein sequence: CASSLGLAGGFYEQYF.

The J gene is TRBJ1-2, the V gene TRBV11-2, with 8 bases matching TRBD1. The CDR3 extends over 15 amino acids. Germline CDR1 and CDR2: SGHAT and FQNNGV. The trim removed 0 bases at V and 4 bases at J, leaving 4 bases unmatched. This CDR3 is CASSLDRTGIYGYTF. CDR3 sequence (DNA): TGTGCCAGCAGCTTAGATAGGACAGGGATCTATGGCTACACCTTC.

The chain couples TRBV9 to TRBJ2-7; 7 bases line up with TRBD1. CDR1 is SGDLS, CDR2 YYNGEE, per germline. The CDR3 is 15 amino acids. The V gene end was trimmed by 4 bases and the J gene end by 2 bases; junction bases not matched to a gene: 9. The CDR3: CASSPPQGTAYEQYF. In nucleotides, the CDR3 is TGTGCCAGCAGCCCACCACAGGGGACAGCCTACGAGCAGTACTTC.

V and J are TRBV2 and TRBJ2-1, with 8 bases fitting TRBD2. This CDR3 is 15 amino acids long. V shed 9 bases, J shed 4 bases, and the junction held 11 bases outside the gene matches. Germline V lookup: CDR1 SNHLY, CDR2 FYNNEI. The CDR3 reads CARSRSSGTYNEQFF. In DNA, the CDR3 is TGTGCCAGAAGCCGGAGTAGCGGGACTTACAATGAGCAGTTCTTC.

The chain links TRBV4-2 to TRBJ2-1; TRBD2 agrees at 7 bases. Germline assignment: CDR1 LGHNA and CDR2 YNFKEQ. The V gene end was trimmed by 0 bases and the J gene end by 7 bases; junction bases not matched to a gene: 9. The CDR3 loop spans 16 amino acids. The CDR3: CASSQESTSAFNEQFF. CDR3 nucleotides: TGTGCCAGCAGCCAAGAGAGCACTAGCGCCTTTAATGAGCAGTTCTTC.

V gene TRBV27 combines with J gene TRBJ2-1; 10 nucleotides agree with TRBD1. Germline V gives CDR1 MNHEY, CDR2 SMNVEV (reference sequence). Unmatched junction bases numbered 10, after V lost 6 bases and J lost 8 bases. The CDR3 has 15 amino acids. CDR3 in DNA: TGTGCCAGCAGCTCAAGACAGGGGGCCTTCGATGAGCAGTTCTTC. Translating it yields CASSSRQGAFDEQFF.

The gene calls are TRBV7-9 and TRBJ2-5; a weak D match, TRBD2 (5 bases). Trimming took 2 bases from V and 1 from J, leaving 8 bases between them. CDR1 and CDR2 (germline): SEHNR, FQNEAQ (reference sequence). The CDR3 totals 14 residues. The CDR3 loop is CASSLILAQETQYF. In nucleotides, the CDR3 is TGTGCCAGCAGCTTAATTCTAGCCCAAGAGACCCAGTACTTC.

The V call is TRBV7-2, the J call TRBJ2-3, with unresolved D. The V and J ends lost 2 bases and 4 bases respectively, with 10 bases between them. The CDR3 has 14 residues. Germline V gene lookup returns CDR1 SGHTA and CDR2 FQGNSA. For the CDR3, the DNA is TGTGCCAGCAGCTTACAGGTTAACGCAGATACGCAGTATTTT. This gives the protein CASSLQVNADTQYF.

This chain joins TRBV3-1 (or the pseudogene TRBV3-2) and TRBJ2-1; TRBD2 aligns across 13 bases. Per germline, CDR1 LGHDT and CDR2 YNNKEL (reference sequence). With 4 bases clipped from V and 4 bases from J, the junction kept 7 bases outside the gene matches. The CDR3 is made up of 17 amino acids. The CDR3 DNA reads TGTGCCAGCAGCCGTATCGGGACTAGCGGGGTATACAATGAGCAGTTCTTC. The encoded protein is CASSRIGTSGVYNEQFF.

The chain uses TRBV4-2 and TRBJ2-1, with 7 nucleotides matching TRBD2. The V segment lost 1 base and the J segment 6 bases; nucleotides outside the gene matches: 9. Germline values: CDR1 LGHNA, CDR2 YNFKEQ. The CDR3 covers 16 residues. The CDR3 bases are TGTGCCAGCAGCCAAGGCCGGACTAGTTTATCCAATGAGCAGTTCTTC. Translating gives CASSQGRTSLSNEQFF.

V gene TRBV6-5 combines with J gene TRBJ1-1, with TRBD1 as a possible D gene (6 bases). Trimming pared 7 bases from V and 6 bases from J, leaving 18 bases between. Germline V lookup: CDR1 MNHEY, CDR2 SVGAGI. This CDR3 has 14 residues. The CDR3 DNA sequence: TGTGCCAGCATGGGGGGGGGCAGTGTGGCTGAAGCTTTCTTT. This sequence encodes CASMGGGSVAEAFF.

This rearrangement joins TRBV11-3 to TRBJ2-1; 10 nucleotides match TRBD1. The CDR3 loop spans 16 amino acids. Germline CDR1 is SGHNT and CDR2 is YENEEA. The J segment lost 8 bases and the V segment lost 1 base, leaving 8 bases of the junction unmatched. CDR3 region: CASSLGGTGDVDEQFF. CDR3 in DNA: TGTGCCAGCAGCTTAGGGGGGACAGGGGATGTCGATGAGCAGTTCTTC.

The chain has TRBV10-3 and TRBJ2-1; D might be TRBD2 (5 bases). This CDR3 contains 14 residues. CDR1 is ENHRY and CDR2 is SYGVKD in the germline V gene. Trimming took off 0 bases at V and 5 bases at J, with 8 bases between the two ends. CDR3: CAISESWENNEQFF. The CDR3 bases are TGTGCCATCAGTGAGTCGTGGGAGAACAATGAGCAGTTCTTC.

V and J are TRBV5-1 and TRBJ2-7, with 8 bases aligning to TRBD2. Germline V gene sequence: CDR1 SGHRS, CDR2 YFSETQ. The CDR3 runs to 15 residues. J lost 4 bases, V lost 5 bases, and 11 bases had no gene match. The CDR3 DNA sequence: TGCGCCAGCAGACTTACTAGCGGTGCCTTATACGAGCAGTACTTC. Translation gives CASRLTSGALYEQYF. The variable domain in full, completed from reference TRBV5-1 and TRBJ2-7, reads KAGVTQTPRYLIKTRGQQVTLSCSPISGHRSVSWYQQTPGQGLQFLFEYFSETQRNKGNFPGRFSGRQFSNSRSEMNVSTLELGDSALYLCASRLTSGALYEQYFGPGTRLTVT.

The J gene is TRBJ2-7, the V gene TRBV5-4, with TRBD1 as a possible D gene (8 bases). Germline CDR1 reads SGHNT; CDR2 reads YYREEE (reference sequence). The CDR3 totals 16 residues. Between the trimmed V and J ends, which lost 4 bases and 1 base, there was a span of 18 bases. CDR3 DNA: TGTGCCAGCAGCCCAGGAGACAGGGGAGGGTCCTACGAGCAGTACTTC. Its translation is CASSPGDRGGSYEQYF.

The chain is built from TRBV18 and TRBJ2-7, with 9 bases aligning to TRBD2. Germline assignment: CDR1 KGHSH and CDR2 LQKENI. The CDR3 has 16 amino acids. With 3 bases clipped from V and 5 bases from J, the junction kept 11 bases outside the gene matches. The CDR3 sequence is CASSPGAGGGNHEQYF. CDR3 nucleotides: TGTGCCAGCTCACCGGGGGCGGGAGGGGGCAACCACGAGCAGTACTTC.

The CDR3 coding sequence is TGTGCCAGCAGCCCGTCCGGGACAGGGGGAAACACCATATATTTT. Amino acid sequence: CASSPSGTGGNTIYF. This sequence joins TRBV3-1 (or the pseudogene TRBV3-2) and TRBJ1-3, with TRBD1 matching over 9 bases. This CDR3 spans 15 amino acids. V lost 4 bases to trimming and J lost 4 bases; unmatched junction nucleotides: 5. The germline CDR1 and CDR2 sequences are LGHDT and YNNKEL (reference sequence).

The CDR3 bases are TGTGCCAGCAGTTCCCACATCGAGGCTAGCGGGAGGGAGCAGTTCTTC. Its translation: CASSSHIEASGREQFF. The chain is built from TRBV28 and TRBJ2-1, with 11 bases fitting TRBD2. Germline loops: CDR1 MDHEN, CDR2 SYDVKM. The CDR3 is 16 amino acids. The J segment lost 10 bases and the V segment lost 4 bases, leaving 12 bases of the junction unmatched.

The chain joins TRBV7-9 to TRBJ2-1; D is perhaps TRBD2 (7 bases). CDR3 length: 14 residues. CDR1 SEHNR and CDR2 FQNEAQ come from the germline V gene (reference sequence). The ends were cut back, 2 bases at V and 8 bases at J, with 13 bases in the middle. The chain's CDR3 is CASSLRGRDHEQFF. CDR3 DNA sequence: TGTGCCAGCAGCTTAAGGGGGAGGGACCATGAGCAGTTCTTC.

CDR3 region: CASSSSGGSNTGELFF. The DNA of the CDR3 is TGTGCCAGCAGCTCAAGCGGAGGATCGAACACCGGGGAGCTGTTTTTT. The chain recombines TRBV7-2 with TRBJ2-2, with D possibly being TRBD2 (5 bases). V was trimmed by 4 bases and J by 0 bases, leaving 12 bases between them. The germline CDR1 and CDR2 sequences are SGHTA and FQGNSA. The CDR3 is 16 residues long.

This chain joins TRBV24-1 and TRBJ2-1; 8 nucleotides line up with TRBD2. CDR3 length: 16 residues. V lost 5 bases and J lost 8; bases outside the gene matches: 13. Germline assignment: CDR1 KGHDR and CDR2 SFDVKD. The CDR3 spells CATSAPAGDGPHEQFF. The CDR3 coding sequence is TGTGCCACCAGTGCCCCAGCGGGAGACGGTCCCCATGAGCAGTTCTTC.

The J gene is TRBJ2-5, the V gene TRBV19, with unresolved D. Between the trimmed V and J ends, which lost 4 bases and 2 bases, there was a span of 14 bases. The germline CDR1 and CDR2 sequences are LNHDA and SQIVND (reference sequence). The CDR3 is 15 residues long. The CDR3 sequence: CASSTPRRRQETQYF. For the CDR3, the DNA is TGTGCCAGTAGTACCCCACGGAGAAGACAAGAGACCCAGTACTTC.

Only one count was recorded for this clone. The V gene is TRBV5-1, the J gene TRBJ2-7, with 9 nucleotides matching TRBD1. Germline V lookup: CDR1 SGHRS, CDR2 YFSETQ. The trim removed 3 bases at V and 1 base at J, leaving 5 bases unmatched. The CDR3 has 15 amino acids. CDR3 protein: CASSSGGTGSYEQYF. The CDR3 DNA reads as TGCGCCAGCAGCTCCGGCGGGACAGGGTCCTACGAGCAGTACTTC. Filled out from reference TRBV5-1 and TRBJ2-7, the complete variable domain reads KAGVTQTPRYLIKTRGQQVTLSCSPISGHRSVSWYQQTPGQGLQFLFEYFSETQRNKGNFPGRFSGRQFSNSRSEMNVSTLELGDSALYLCASSSGGTGSYEQYFGPGTRLTVT.